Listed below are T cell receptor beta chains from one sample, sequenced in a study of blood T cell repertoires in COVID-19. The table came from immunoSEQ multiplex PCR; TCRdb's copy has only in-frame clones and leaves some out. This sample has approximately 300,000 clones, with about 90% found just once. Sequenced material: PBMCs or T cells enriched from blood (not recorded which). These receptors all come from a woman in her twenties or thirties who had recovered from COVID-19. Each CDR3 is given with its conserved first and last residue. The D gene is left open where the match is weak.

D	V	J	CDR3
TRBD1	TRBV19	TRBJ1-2	CASSIGQGVNYGYTF
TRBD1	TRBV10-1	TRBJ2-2	CASPTRDSGNTGELFF
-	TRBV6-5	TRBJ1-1	CASSSGEWTEAFF
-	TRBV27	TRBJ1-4	CASSPHKDRINEKLFF
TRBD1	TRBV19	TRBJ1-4	CASPKEGQGEKLFF
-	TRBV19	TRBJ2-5	CASSHDLEETQYF
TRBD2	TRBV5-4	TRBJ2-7	CASSFRAGASSYEQYF
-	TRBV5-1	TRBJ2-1	CASSLDQGGYNEQFF
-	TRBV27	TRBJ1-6	CASSLFGGSSYNSPLHF
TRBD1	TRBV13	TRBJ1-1	CASSSQGDLNTEAFF
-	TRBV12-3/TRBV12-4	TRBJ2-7	CASSPRRGEQYF
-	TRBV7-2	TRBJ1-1	CASLFFRNTEAFF
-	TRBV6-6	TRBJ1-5	CASILGPRNQPQHF
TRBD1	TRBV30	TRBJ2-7	CAWSLTGGSGEQYF
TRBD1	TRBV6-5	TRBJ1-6	CASSYSGRGDNSPLHF
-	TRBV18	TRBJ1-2	CASSPSSRTVNYGYTF
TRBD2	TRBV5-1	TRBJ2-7	CASSGGTSFHEQYF
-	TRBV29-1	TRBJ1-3	CSVDGQGGGNTIYF
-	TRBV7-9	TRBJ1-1	CASSFLNTEAFF
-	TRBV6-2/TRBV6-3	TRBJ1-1	CASSYSRQREAFF
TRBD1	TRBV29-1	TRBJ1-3	CSVTGTGGSDSGNTIYF
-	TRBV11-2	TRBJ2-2	CASSWTNTGELFF
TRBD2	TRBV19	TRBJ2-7	CASAEAGGSGFYEQYF
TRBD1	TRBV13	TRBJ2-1	CASSLGTLTGFRIRHEQFF
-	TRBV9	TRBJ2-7	CASSGGPSGQSYEQYF
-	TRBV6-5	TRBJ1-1	CASARRYTEAFF
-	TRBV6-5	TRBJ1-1	CASSYGGGRGAFF
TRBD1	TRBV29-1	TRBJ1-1	CSVELLTGGETEAFF
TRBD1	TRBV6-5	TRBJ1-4	CASSLGQGAEKLFF
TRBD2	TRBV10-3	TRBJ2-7	CAIRDPWREASYEQYF
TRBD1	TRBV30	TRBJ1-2	CAWRTGRGHYGYTF
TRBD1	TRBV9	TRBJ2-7	CASSAGQGPSGEQYF
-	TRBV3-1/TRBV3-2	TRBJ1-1	CASSQSFWGGAFF
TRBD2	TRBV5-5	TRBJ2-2	CASSLAGTSPPGELFF
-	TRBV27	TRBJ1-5	CASNRDLPKGQPQHF
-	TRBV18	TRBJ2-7	CASSPPFTESYEQYF
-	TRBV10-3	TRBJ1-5	CAISESRVGNQPQHF
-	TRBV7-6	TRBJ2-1	CASSDGTSSSYNEQFF
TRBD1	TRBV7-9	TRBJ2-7	CASSPGQNSYEQYF
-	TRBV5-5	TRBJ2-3	CASTHYRNTQYF
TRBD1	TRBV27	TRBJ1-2	CASSPTGGARDHTF
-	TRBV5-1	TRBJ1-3	CASSLAYSFIDTIYF
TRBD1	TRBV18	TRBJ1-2	CASSRTPGTGANYGYTF
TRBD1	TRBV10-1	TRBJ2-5	CASSAGTAQETQYF
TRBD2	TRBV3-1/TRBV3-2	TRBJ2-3	CASSRLAGDTQYF
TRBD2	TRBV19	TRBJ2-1	CASSTGGGTDILGEQFF
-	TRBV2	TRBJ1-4	CASSTVLATNEKLFF
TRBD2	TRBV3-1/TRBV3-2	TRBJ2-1	CASSSTGTGGAYNEQFF
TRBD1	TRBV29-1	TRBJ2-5	CSSRTGQEETQYF
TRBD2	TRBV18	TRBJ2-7	CASSPGTSGASSYEQYF
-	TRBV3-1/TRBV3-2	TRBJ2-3	CASSQGLGDTQYF
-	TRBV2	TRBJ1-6	CASSEDAGYSPLHF
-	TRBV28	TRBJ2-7	CASSSQGRPSYEQYF
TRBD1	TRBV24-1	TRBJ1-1	CATSDTRDRNTEAFF
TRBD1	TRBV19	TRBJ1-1	CARGQRNTEAFF
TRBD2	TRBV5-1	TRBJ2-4	CASSLGLAVNIQYF
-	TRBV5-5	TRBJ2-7	CASSSREWPIEQYF